These T cell receptor beta chains were read from a single sample in a study of cytomegalovirus exposure and HLA in healthy donors. Assay used: immunoSEQ multiplex PCR; TCRdb lists only in-frame clones, some missing. The sample has some 130,000 clones, roughly four fifths seen once. What was sequenced was PBMCs. These receptor sequences come from a woman aged 25-40 years in good health and CMV-seronegative. The CDR3 runs from the conserved cysteine through the conserved F or W. D genes are given only for firm matches. Size tells how often a clone was seen (once, few, many) or the class of an expanded clone, and some rows leave it out.

V	D	size	J	DNA	CDR3
TRBV7-9	NA	NA	TRBJ1-5	TGTGCCAGCAGCTTAGGAGGGCCGGGCAATCAGCCCCAGCATTTT	CASSLGGPGNQPQHF
TRBV5-1	TRBD1	NA	TRBJ1-1	TGCGCCAGCAGCTTGTCCGCGCAGACAGGGTCAGGCACTGAAGCTTTCTTT	CASSLSAQTGSGTEAFF
TRBV6-6	NA	NA	TRBJ1-5	TGTGCCAGCATGGTCCCAGGCCATTATAGCAATCAGCCCCAGCATTTT	CASMVPGHYSNQPQHF
TRBV5-1	NA	once	TRBJ2-6	TGCGCCAGCAGCCTCACAGGGATTGGGGCCAACGTCCTGACTTTC	CASSLTGIGANVLTF
TRBV27	NA	NA	TRBJ1-1	TGTGCCAGCAGATACGGGGTGGAGATTGAAGCTTTCTTT	CASRYGVEIEAFF
TRBV4-1	NA	NA	TRBJ2-1	TGCGCCAGCACTGGACAGTGGCCATCCTACAATGAGCAGTTCTTC	CASTGQWPSYNEQFF
TRBV9	TRBD1	NA	TRBJ1-2	TGTGCCAGCAGCGGTCGGGACAGGGCTAACTATGGCTACACCTTC	CASSGRDRANYGYTF
TRBV7-9	TRBD1	NA	TRBJ1-2	TGTGCCAGCAGTCCGCAGGGGGTTGGCTACACCTTC	CASSPQGVGYTF
TRBV19	TRBD1	NA	TRBJ1-2	TGTGCCAGTAGTGGAGACAGGGGGACGAACTATGGCTACACCTTC	CASSGDRGTNYGYTF
TRBV28	TRBD1	NA	TRBJ1-2	TGTGCCAGTCGGACAGGGGGTACCTATGGCTACACCTTC	CASRTGGTYGYTF
TRBV29-1	NA	NA	TRBJ2-7	TGCAGCGTTGTGAAGAATCCCGGGGCCTACGAGCAGTACTTC	CSVVKNPGAYEQYF
TRBV27	TRBD1	NA	TRBJ1-4	TGTGCCAGCAGTTGGACAGGGGGCGCGAATGAAAAACTGTTTTTT	CASSWTGGANEKLFF
TRBV5-4	TRBD1	NA	TRBJ1-4	TGTGCCAGCAGCCGGACAGGGTTTGGTGAAAAACTGTTTTTT	CASSRTGFGEKLFF
TRBV6-1	NA	NA	TRBJ2-6	TGTGCCAGCCTCCTGCGCGGGGCCAACGTCCTGACTTTC	CASLLRGANVLTF
TRBV19	NA	NA	TRBJ1-2	TGTGCCAGTAGCCTTCAGGGGTACGCTAACTATGGCTACACCTTC	CASSLQGYANYGYTF
TRBV30	NA	NA	TRBJ1-5	TGTGCCTGGAGTGCGACACGAGATGGCAATCAGCCCCAGCATTTT	CAWSATRDGNQPQHF
TRBV7-2	TRBD1	NA	TRBJ1-2	TGTGCCAGCAGCCATAAACCGAGCGACAGGGCAAAGGGCTACACCTTC	CASSHKPSDRAKGYTF
TRBV2	TRBD1	few	TRBJ2-6	TGTGCCAGCAGTCGACAGGGCGCTGGGGCCAACGTCCTGACTTTC	CASSRQGAGANVLTF
TRBV6-5	NA	NA	TRBJ1-1	TGTGCCAGCAGTCAGGGGATGAACACTGAAGCTTTCTTT	CASSQGMNTEAFF
TRBV19	TRBD1	NA	TRBJ2-7	TGTGCCAGTAGTCCCGGACAGGGGGTCTCCTACGAGCAGTACTTC	CASSPGQGVSYEQYF
TRBV15	NA	NA	TRBJ2-5	TGTGCCACCAGCAGCGGTACCGGGGGGCCGGAGACCCAGTACTTC	CATSSGTGGPETQYF
TRBV4-2	NA	NA	TRBJ2-2	TGTGCCAGCAGCCAAGAGTTGGCGAGGGCGAACACCGGGGAGCTGTTTTTT	CASSQELARANTGELFF
TRBV28	TRBD1	NA	TRBJ1-1	TGTGCCAGCAGTTTAAGCAGGGGGTATGAAGCTTTCTTT	CASSLSRGYEAFF
TRBV2	NA	NA	TRBJ1-1	TGTGCCAGCAGTGCCCTGACAGTAAGATATGAAGCTTTCTTT	CASSALTVRYEAFF
TRBV23-1	NA	NA	TRBJ2-3	TGCGCCAGCAGTACGCGGACAGCCCCAGATACGCAGTATTTT	CASSTRTAPDTQYF
TRBV30	TRBD1	NA	TRBJ1-1	TGTGCCTGGGAGGGACAGCCGAACACTGAAGCTTTCTTT	CAWEGQPNTEAFF
TRBV18	NA	NA	TRBJ2-5	TGTGCCAGCTCACCGGCAGGGATAGCTCAAGAGACCCAGTACTTC	CASSPAGIAQETQYF
TRBV7-3	TRBD2	once	TRBJ2-1	TGTGCCAGCAGCCTCCAACCCGATGAGCGGGGGGGCCTTGAGCAGTTCTTC	CASSLQPDERGGLEQFF
TRBV6-5	NA	NA	TRBJ2-7	TGTGCCAGCCAACCCGACAGCTCCTACGAGCAGTACTTC	CASQPDSSYEQYF
TRBV7-9	NA	NA	TRBJ1-3	TGTGCCAGCAGCCCCCATGGGGGGGCTGGAAACACCATATATTTT	CASSPHGGAGNTIYF
TRBV29-1	NA	many	TRBJ1-1	TGCAGCGACGACAGCTTTGAAGCTTTCTTT	CSDDSFEAFF
TRBV4-3	TRBD1	once	TRBJ2-7	TGCGCCAGCAGCCCGAAGACAGGGGGATACGAGCAGTACTTC	CASSPKTGGYEQYF
TRBV29-1	TRBD1	NA	TRBJ1-2	TGCAGCGTTGAGGCCCGGGACAGGGGGTACGGTGGCTACACCTTC	CSVEARDRGYGGYTF
TRBV2	NA	NA	TRBJ2-7	TGTGCCAGCAGTGGCGAGTACTCCTACGAGCAGTACTTC	CASSGEYSYEQYF
TRBV6-5	NA	NA	TRBJ1-6	TGTGCCAGCCGAGCCAGGGGCTCACCCCTCCACTTT	CASRARGSPLHF